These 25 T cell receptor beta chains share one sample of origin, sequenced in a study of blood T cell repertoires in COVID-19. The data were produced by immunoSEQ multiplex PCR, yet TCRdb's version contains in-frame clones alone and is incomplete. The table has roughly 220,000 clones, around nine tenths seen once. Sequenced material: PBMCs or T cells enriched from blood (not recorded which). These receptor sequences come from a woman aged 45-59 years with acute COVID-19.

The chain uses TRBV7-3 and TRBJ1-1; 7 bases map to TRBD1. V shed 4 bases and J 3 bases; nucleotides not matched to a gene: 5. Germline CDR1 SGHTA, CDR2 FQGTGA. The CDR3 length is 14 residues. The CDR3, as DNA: TGTGCCAGCAGCTCCGGGACAGTCGACACTGAAGCTTTCTTT. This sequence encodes CASSSGTVDTEAFF.

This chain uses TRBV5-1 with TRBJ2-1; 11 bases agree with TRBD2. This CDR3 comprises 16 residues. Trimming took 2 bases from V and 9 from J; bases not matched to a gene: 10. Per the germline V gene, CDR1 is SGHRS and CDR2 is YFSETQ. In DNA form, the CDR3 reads TGCGCCAGCAGCTTTGCTCCGGCGCTAGCGGGAGGTGAGCAGTTCTTC. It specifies CASSFAPALAGGEQFF.

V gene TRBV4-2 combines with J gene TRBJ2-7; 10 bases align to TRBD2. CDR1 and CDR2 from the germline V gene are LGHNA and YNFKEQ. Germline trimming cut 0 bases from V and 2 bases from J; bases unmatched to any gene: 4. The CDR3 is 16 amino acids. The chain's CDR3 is CASSQDGTSDTYEQYF. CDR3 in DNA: TGTGCCAGCAGCCAAGATGGGACTAGCGATACCTACGAGCAGTACTTC.

This CDR3 is CASSSQFGANEKLFF. The CDR3 coding sequence is TGTGCCAGCAGCTCCCAGTTTGGGGCAAATGAAAAACTGTTTTTT. V and J are TRBV7-2 and TRBJ1-4; tentatively, D is TRBD1 (5 bases). CDR3 length: 15 amino acids. Germline V gene sequence: CDR1 SGHTA, CDR2 FQGNSA. With 4 bases removed from V and 5 bases from J, the gap between germline ends came to 14 bases.

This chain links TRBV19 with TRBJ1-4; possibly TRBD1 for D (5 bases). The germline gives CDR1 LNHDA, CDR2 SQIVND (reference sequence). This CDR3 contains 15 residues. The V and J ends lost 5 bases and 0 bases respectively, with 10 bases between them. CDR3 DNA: TGTGCCAGTAGTTTCCTGACAGCAACTAATGAAAAACTGTTTTTT. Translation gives CASSFLTATNEKLFF.

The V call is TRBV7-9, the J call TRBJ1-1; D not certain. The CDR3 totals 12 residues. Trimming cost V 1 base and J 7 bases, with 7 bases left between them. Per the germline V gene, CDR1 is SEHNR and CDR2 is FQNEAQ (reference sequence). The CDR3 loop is CASSLGQFEAFF. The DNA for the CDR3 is TGTGCCAGCAGCTTAGGGCAGTTTGAAGCTTTCTTT. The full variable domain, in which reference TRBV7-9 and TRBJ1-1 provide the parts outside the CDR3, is DTGVSQNPRHKITKRGQNVTFRCDPISEHNRLYWYRQTLGQGPEFLTYFQNEAQLEKSRLLSDRFSAERPKGSFSTLEIQRTEQGDSAMYLCASSLGQFEAFFGQGTRLTVV.

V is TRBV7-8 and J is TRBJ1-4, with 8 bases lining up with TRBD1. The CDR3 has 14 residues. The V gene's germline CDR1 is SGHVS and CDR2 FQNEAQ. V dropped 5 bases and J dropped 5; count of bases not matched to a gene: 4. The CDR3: CASSPRTGNEKLFF. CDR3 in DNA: TGTGCCAGCAGCCCCCGGACAGGGAATGAAAAACTGTTTTTT. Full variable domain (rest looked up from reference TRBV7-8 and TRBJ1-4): GAGVSQSPRYKVAKRGQDVALRCDPISGHVSLFWYQQALGQGPEFLTYFQNEAQLDKSGLPSDRFFAERPEGSVSTLKIQRTQQEDSAVYLCASSPRTGNEKLFFGSGTQLSVL.

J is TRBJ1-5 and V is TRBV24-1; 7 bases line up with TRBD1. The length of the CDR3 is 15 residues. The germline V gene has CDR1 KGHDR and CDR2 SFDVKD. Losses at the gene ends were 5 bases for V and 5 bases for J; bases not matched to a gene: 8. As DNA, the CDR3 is TGTGCCACCAGTGCCTCGAGACAGGGAGATCAGCCCCAGCATTTT. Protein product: CATSASRQGDQPQHF.

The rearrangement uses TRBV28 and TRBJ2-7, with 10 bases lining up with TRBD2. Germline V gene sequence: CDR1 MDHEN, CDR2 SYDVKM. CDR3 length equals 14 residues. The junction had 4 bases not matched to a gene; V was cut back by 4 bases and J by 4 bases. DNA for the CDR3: TGTGCCAGCAGTTCCGGGACTAGCGTATACGAGCAGTACTTC. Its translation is CASSSGTSVYEQYF.

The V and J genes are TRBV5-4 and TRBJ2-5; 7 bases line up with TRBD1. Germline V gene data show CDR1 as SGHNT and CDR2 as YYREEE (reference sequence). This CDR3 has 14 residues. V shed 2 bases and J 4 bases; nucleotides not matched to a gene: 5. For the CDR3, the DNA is TGTGCCAGCAGCTTACAGGGGATATCAGAGACCCAGTACTTC. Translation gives CASSLQGISETQYF. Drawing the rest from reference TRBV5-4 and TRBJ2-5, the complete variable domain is ETGVTQSPTHLIKTRGQQVTLRCSSQSGHNTVSWYQQALGQGPQFIFQYYREEENGRGNFPPRFSGLQFPNYSSELNVNALELDDSALYLCASSLQGISETQYFGPGTRLLVL.

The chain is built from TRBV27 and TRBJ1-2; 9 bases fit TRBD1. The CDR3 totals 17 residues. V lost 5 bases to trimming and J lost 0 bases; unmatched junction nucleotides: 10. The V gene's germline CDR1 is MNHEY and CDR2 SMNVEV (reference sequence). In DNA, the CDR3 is TGTGCCAGCAGTCCCGGGGACAGGGAAGTAGCTAACTATGGCTACACCTTC. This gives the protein CASSPGDREVANYGYTF.

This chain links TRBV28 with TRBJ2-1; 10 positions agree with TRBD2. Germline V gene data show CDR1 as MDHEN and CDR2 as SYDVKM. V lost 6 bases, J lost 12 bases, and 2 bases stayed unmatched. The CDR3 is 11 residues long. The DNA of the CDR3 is TGTGCCAGCAGACTAGCGGGGTTGCAGTTCTTC. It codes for CASRLAGLQFF.

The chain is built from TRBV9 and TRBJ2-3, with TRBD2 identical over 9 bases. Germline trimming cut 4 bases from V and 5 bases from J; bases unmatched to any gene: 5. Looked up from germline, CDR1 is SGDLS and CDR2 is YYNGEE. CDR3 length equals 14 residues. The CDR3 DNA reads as TGTGCCAGCAGCTCGGCGGGAGGGAAAGATACGCAGTATTTT. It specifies CASSSAGGKDTQYF.

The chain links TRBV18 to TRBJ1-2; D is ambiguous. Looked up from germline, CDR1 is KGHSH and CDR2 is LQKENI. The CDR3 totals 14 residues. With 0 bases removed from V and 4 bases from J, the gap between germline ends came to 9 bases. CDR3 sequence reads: CASSPPEVIYGYTF. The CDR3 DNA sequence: TGTGCCAGCTCACCACCGGAGGTCATCTATGGCTACACCTTC.

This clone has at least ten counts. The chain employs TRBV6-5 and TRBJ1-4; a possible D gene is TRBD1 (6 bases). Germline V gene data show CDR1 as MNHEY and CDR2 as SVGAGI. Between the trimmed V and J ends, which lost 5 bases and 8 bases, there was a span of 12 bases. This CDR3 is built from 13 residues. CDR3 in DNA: TGTGCCAGCAGTCCGTCCCAGGGGGAAAAACTGTTTTTT. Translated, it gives CASSPSQGEKLFF.

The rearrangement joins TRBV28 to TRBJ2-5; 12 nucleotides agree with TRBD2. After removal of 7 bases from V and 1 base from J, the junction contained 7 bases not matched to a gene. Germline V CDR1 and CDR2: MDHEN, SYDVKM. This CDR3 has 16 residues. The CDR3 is CASNPGTSGFQETQYF. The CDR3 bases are TGTGCCAGCAACCCGGGGACTAGCGGGTTCCAAGAGACCCAGTACTTC. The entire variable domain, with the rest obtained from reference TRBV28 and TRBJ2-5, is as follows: DVKVTQSSRYLVKRTGEKVFLECVQDMDHENMFWYRQDPGLGLRLIYFSYDVKMKEKGDIPEGYSVSREKKERFSLILESASTNQTSMYLCASNPGTSGFQETQYFGPGTRLLVL.

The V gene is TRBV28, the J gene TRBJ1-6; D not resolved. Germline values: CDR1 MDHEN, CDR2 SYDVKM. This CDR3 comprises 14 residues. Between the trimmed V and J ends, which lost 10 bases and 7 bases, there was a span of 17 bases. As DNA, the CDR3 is TGTGCCATCGCGGACGGAAGGGAGAATTCACCCCTCCACTTT. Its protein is CAIADGRENSPLHF.

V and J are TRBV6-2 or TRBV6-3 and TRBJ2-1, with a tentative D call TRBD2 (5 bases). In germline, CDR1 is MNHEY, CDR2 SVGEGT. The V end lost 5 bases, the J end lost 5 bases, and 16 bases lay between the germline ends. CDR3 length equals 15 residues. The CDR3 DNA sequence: TGTGCCAGCAGTCCCTTTTTAGCGATTGACAATGAGCAGTTCTTC. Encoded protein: CASSPFLAIDNEQFF.

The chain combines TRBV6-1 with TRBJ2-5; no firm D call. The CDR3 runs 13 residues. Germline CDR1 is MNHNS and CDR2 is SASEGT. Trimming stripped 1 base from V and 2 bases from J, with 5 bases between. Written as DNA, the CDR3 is TGTGCCAGCAGTGAAGTTAGACAAGAGACCCAGTACTTC. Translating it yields CASSEVRQETQYF.

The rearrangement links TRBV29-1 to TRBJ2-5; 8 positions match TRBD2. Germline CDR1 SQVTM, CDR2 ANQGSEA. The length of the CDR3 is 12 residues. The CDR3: CRLAVDQETQYF. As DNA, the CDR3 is TGCAGACTAGCGGTGGACCAAGAGACCCAGTACTTC.

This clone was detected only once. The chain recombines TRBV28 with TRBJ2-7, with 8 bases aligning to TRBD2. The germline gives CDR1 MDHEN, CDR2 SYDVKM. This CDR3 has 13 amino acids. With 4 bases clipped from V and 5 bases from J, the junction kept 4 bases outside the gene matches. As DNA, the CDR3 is TGTGCCAGCAGTTCGGGGGGGGTCCACGAGCAGTACTTC. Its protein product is CASSSGGVHEQYF.

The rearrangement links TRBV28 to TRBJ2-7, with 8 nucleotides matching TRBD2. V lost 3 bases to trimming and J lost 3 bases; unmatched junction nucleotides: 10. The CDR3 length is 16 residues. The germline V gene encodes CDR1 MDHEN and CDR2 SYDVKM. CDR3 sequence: CASSLSYGTRLYEQYF. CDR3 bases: TGTGCCAGCAGTTTGTCCTATGGGACTAGACTCTACGAGCAGTACTTC.

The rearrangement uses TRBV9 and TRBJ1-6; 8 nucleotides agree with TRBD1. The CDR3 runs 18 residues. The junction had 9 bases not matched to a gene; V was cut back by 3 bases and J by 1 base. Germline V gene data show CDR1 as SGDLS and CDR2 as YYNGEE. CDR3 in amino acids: CASSAAGGAGSYNSPLHF. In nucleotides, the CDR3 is TGTGCCAGCAGCGCTGCAGGGGGCGCGGGTTCCTATAATTCACCCCTCCACTTT.

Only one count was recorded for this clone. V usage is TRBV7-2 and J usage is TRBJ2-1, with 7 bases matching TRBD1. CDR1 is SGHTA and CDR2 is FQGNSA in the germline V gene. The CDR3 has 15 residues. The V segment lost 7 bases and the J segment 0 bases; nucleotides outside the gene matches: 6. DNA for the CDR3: TGTGCCAGCACCTGGGACAGCAACTCCTACAATGAGCAGTTCTTC. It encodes CASTWDSNSYNEQFF.

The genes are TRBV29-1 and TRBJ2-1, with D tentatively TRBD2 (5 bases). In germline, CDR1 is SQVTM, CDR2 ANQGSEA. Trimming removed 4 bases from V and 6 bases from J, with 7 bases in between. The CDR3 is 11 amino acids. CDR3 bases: TGCAGCGTTGTACGGGGCAATGAGCAGTTCTTC. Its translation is CSVVRGNEQFF.